The clone carrying this TCR beta chain was seen a handful of times. This specimen belongs to a study of T cells in Graves' hyperthyroidism and ophthalmopathy. RNA transcripts provided the source from which TCR beta CDR3 regions were amplified. During a first-round RT-PCR of the TCR CDR3, the HTBI primer set was used. TCRdb re-derived calls from the multiplex PCR reads in MiXCR, one entry per CDR3 protein. The top ten clones hold roughly 10% of a sample with about 700,000 distinct CDR3 sequences, around 13% of them seen once. Germline V CDR1 and CDR2: KGHSH, LQKENI. V shed 7 bases and J 4 bases; nucleotides not matched to a gene: 18. CDR3 size: 17 residues. Subjects aged 18 to 65 presented with newly diagnosed hyperthyroidism of less than 2 months' duration. Each diagnosis drew on symptoms, thyroxine, TRAb, thyroid ultrasound and orbital computed tomography findings.

V usage is TRBV18 and J usage is TRBJ1-1, with TRBD1 matching 7 bases. This clonotype was sampled from a woman younger than 35 with Graves' hyperthyroidism. The sample consisted of blood. CDR3 nucleotide sequence: TGTGCCAGCTTCACCTCGCAGGGGGGCCGCCGGGGCACTGAAGCTTTCTTT. Translation: CASFTSQGGRRGTEAFF.